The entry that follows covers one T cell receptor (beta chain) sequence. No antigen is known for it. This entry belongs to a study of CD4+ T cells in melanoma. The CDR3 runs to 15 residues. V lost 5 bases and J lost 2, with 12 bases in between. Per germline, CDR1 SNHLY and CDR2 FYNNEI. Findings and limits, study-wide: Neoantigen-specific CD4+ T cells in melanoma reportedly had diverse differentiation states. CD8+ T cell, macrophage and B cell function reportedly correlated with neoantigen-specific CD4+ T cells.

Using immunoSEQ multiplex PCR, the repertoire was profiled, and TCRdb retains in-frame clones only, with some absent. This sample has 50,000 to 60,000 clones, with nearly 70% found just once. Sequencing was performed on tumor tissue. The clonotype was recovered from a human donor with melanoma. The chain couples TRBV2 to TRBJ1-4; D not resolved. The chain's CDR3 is CASSPRLATNEKLFF. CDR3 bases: TGTGCCAGCAGTCCCCGGCTGGCGACTAATGAAAAACTGTTTTTT.